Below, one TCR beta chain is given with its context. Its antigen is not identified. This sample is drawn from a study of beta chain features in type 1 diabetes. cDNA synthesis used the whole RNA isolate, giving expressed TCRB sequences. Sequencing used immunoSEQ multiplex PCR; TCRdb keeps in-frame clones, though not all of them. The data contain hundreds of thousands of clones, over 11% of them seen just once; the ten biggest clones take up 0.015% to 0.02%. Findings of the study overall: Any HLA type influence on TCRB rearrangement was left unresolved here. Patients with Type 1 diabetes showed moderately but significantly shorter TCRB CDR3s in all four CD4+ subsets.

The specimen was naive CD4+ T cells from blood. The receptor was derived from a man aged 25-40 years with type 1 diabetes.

The CDR3 is CASSRRQGATNEKLFF. The CDR3 coding sequence is TGTGCCAGCAGCCGGAGACAGGGGGCAACTAATGAAAAACTGTTTTTT. The chain employs TRBV7-2 and TRBJ1-4; TRBD1 matches 9 bases. The CDR3 contains 16 residues. J gave up 0 bases and V 5 bases, and 4 bases lay outside the gene matches. Germline V gene lookup returns CDR1 SGHTA and CDR2 FQGNSA.